The 5 T cell receptor beta chains below come from one sample, sequenced in a study of T cell responses to AZD1222 COVID-19 vaccine. Only in-frame clones appear in the TCRdb table, and some are missing; sequencing was by immunoSEQ multiplex PCR. The sample carries roughly 150,000 clones, 89% recorded once. This material consisted of peripheral blood, taken on day 0 of AZD1222 vaccination. These receptor sequences come from an adult in good health.

This clone showed up just once. The chain is built from TRBV28 and TRBJ1-1; no clear D. This CDR3 has 12 amino acids. CDR1 MDHEN and CDR2 SYDVKM come from the germline V gene. V lost 2 bases to trimming and J lost 10 bases, with 11 bases between them. The CDR3 protein is CASSLRGKGAFF. The CDR3 DNA reads as TGTGCCAGCAGTTTAAGAGGTAAGGGAGCTTTCTTT. Supplemented by reference TRBV28 and TRBJ1-1, the full variable domain reads DVKVTQSSRYLVKRTGEKVFLECVQDMDHENMFWYRQDPGLGLRLIYFSYDVKMKEKGDIPEGYSVSREKKERFSLILESASTNQTSMYLCASSLRGKGAFFGQGTRLTVV.

The chain has TRBV19 and TRBJ1-1; 9 nucleotides line up with TRBD1. CDR1 and CDR2 from the germline V gene are LNHDA and SQIVND (reference sequence). CDR3 length: 13 residues. The V and J ends lost 8 bases and 10 bases, in that order; junction bases with no gene match: 11. CDR3 region: CASRTTGTGIAFF. CDR3 in DNA: TGTGCCAGTCGGACTACCGGGACAGGGATAGCTTTCTTT.

Written as DNA, the CDR3 is TGTGCCAGCAGCTTAGGACAGGGGGCGTTGTTATCCTACGAGCAGTACTTC. Translating it yields CASSLGQGALLSYEQYF. V usage is TRBV7-8 and J usage is TRBJ2-7; 10 positions match TRBD1. V lost 1 base, J lost 1 base, and 7 bases stayed unmatched. The CDR3 runs to 17 residues. Per the germline V gene, CDR1 is SGHVS and CDR2 is FQNEAQ.

This chain links TRBV6-5 with TRBJ2-7; D uncertain. Per the germline V gene, CDR1 is MNHEY and CDR2 is SVGAGI. V shed 5 bases and J shed 0 bases, with 11 bases lying between them. The CDR3 sequence is 14 residues long. CDR3 protein: CASSPPTNSYEQYF. The CDR3, as DNA: TGTGCCAGCAGTCCCCCCACTAACTCCTACGAGCAGTACTTC.

This chain links TRBV18 with TRBJ1-1; the D gene is possibly TRBD1 (5 bases). The germline CDR1 and CDR2 sequences are KGHSH and LQKENI. The ends were cut back, 3 bases at V and 3 bases at J, with 20 bases in the middle. The CDR3 totals 17 residues. The CDR3 here is CASSPSLAVGRDTEAFF. The CDR3 DNA reads as TGTGCCAGCTCACCCAGTTTGGCGGTGGGCAGGGACACTGAAGCTTTCTTT.